The 17 T cell receptor beta chains below all came from one sample that was sequenced in a study of CD8+CD57+ T cells in acquired aplastic anemia. Only patients with CD8+CD57+ cell expansion on flow cytometry were chosen for sequencing. CDR3 and TCR beta VDJ profiling relied on a genomic DNA template. TCRdb redid the calling of the reads with MiXCR, one entry per CDR3 protein. The profile shows hundreds of thousands of distinct CDR3 sequences, around 30% of them singletons. Specimen: sorted CD4+, CD8+, or CD8+CD57+ T cells (not recorded which) from PBMCs. These receptors were obtained from a human donor with aplastic anemia.

To note about this clonotype: This clone may be a read error of a much larger clone one base away. The V call is TRBV20-1, the J call TRBJ1-1; unclear D gene. CDR1 DFQATT and CDR2 SNEGSKA come from the germline V gene (reference sequence). The length of the CDR3 is 11 residues. CDR3 coding DNA: TGCTGTGCTGAAAGGAACACTGAAGCTTTCTTT. Translated: CCAERNTEAFF.

The table lists this clonotype with a few counts. This chain links TRBV25-1 with TRBJ1-6, with TRBD1 as a possible D gene (5 bases). V was clipped by 6 bases and J by 7 bases, with 19 bases between them. The CDR3 is 16 residues long. Germline CDR1 is MGHDK and CDR2 is SYGVNS. CDR3 amino acids: CASSQDRQGYNSPLHF. CDR3 coding DNA: TGTGCCAGCAGCCAAGATAGGCAGGGTTACAATTCACCCCTCCACTTT.

In the case of this clonotype: One base away lies a much larger clone, so this may be a sequencing read error. The V call is TRBV20-1, the J call TRBJ2-7; the D is unclear. There are 14 residues in the CDR3. The germline V and J ends were trimmed by 7 bases and 2 bases, with 18 bases remaining between them. Per the germline V gene, CDR1 is DFQATT and CDR2 is SNEGSKA (reference sequence). The CDR3 nucleotides are TGCAGTGTAGTTCAAACGTCTGCACCCTACGAGCAGTACTTC. Protein sequence: CSVVQTSAPYEQYF.

This clonotype was detected ten times or more. This chain connects TRBV11-2 to TRBJ2-7; D might be TRBD1 or TRBD2, each matching 5 bases. With 6 bases removed from V and 1 base from J, the gap between germline ends came to 16 bases. This CDR3 is 15 amino acids long. Looked up from germline, CDR1 is SGHAT and CDR2 is FQNNGV. For the CDR3, the DNA is TGTGCCAGCAGGCCCGGGACGGCATTGTCCTACGAGCAGTACTTC. It specifies CASRPGTALSYEQYF.

This clonotype was seen only a few times. The rearrangement uses TRBV5-1 and TRBJ1-2; D possibly corresponds to TRBD1 (6 bases). Germline V gene lookup returns CDR1 SGHRS and CDR2 YFSETQ. Trimming removed 4 bases from V and 1 base from J, with 17 bases in between. This CDR3 is 16 amino acids long. The DNA for the CDR3 is TGCGCCAGCAGCCCGGGGACAAGTCATTTTAACTATGGCTACACCTTC. Translation gives CASSPGTSHFNYGYTF.

The chain couples TRBV6-1 to TRBJ2-2; 7 nucleotides align to TRBD1. The V gene end was trimmed by 3 bases and the J gene end by 3 bases; junction bases not matched to a gene: 4. Germline V gene sequence: CDR1 MNHNS, CDR2 SASEGT. This CDR3 is 15 amino acids long. As DNA, the CDR3 is TGTGCCAGCAGTGAGACAGGGTCGTACACCGGGGAGCTGTTTTTT. It is translated as CASSETGSYTGELFF.

This clonotype appeared a few times. The chain couples TRBV7-2 to TRBJ2-3; 8 positions match TRBD2. Trimming cost V 2 bases and J 5 bases; bases outside gene matches: 6. Per germline, CDR1 SGHTA and CDR2 FQGNSA. This CDR3 is 15 amino acids long. CDR3 sequence (DNA): TGTGCCAGCAGCTTACCGGGGGGGGCCAAAGATACGCAGTATTTT. Its translation is CASSLPGGAKDTQYF.

In this sample, this clonotype turned up a few times. V usage is TRBV12-3 or TRBV12-4 and J usage is TRBJ2-7; D gene uncertain. Trimming stripped 2 bases from V and 3 bases from J, with 8 bases between. This CDR3 is built from 13 residues. CDR3 coding DNA: TGTGCCAGCAGTTTACACTTCCACTACGAGCAGTACTTC. Protein sequence: CASSLHFHYEQYF.

This clonotype was seen once. The junction differs from germline at one of its ends, possibly a read error. The rearrangement joins TRBV7-9 to TRBJ2-7, with 10 bases lining up with TRBD2. The length of the CDR3 is 15 residues. Germline V gives CDR1 SEHNR, CDR2 FQNEAQ (reference sequence). CDR3 in amino acids: CAGSFGTSESYEQYF. CDR3 coding DNA: TGTGCCGGCAGCTTCGGGACTAGCGAGTCCTACGAGCAGTACTTC.

This clonotype was picked up a small number of times. The V gene is TRBV27, the J gene TRBJ1-3; possibly TRBD1 for D (6 bases). Trimming took 5 bases from V and 3 from J, leaving 14 bases between them. The germline CDR1 and CDR2 sequences are MNHEY and SMNVEV (reference sequence). The CDR3 extends over 15 amino acids. The CDR3 DNA is TGTGCCAGCAGTCCCAGCGGACAGATTGGAAACACCATATATTTT. Translation gives CASSPSGQIGNTIYF.

For the CDR3, the DNA is TGTGCCATCAGTGAGGACAGGGTTATCGAACCCCAGCATTTT. Its translation: CAISEDRVIEPQHF. V usage is TRBV10-3 and J usage is TRBJ1-5; 7 nucleotides match TRBD1. CDR1 and CDR2 (germline): ENHRY, SYGVKD. The CDR3 is 14 residues long. V lost 2 bases and J lost 10; bases outside the gene matches: 8.

This clonotype was observed once. The chain uses TRBV10-3 and TRBJ1-4; 7 bases map to TRBD1. This CDR3 has 15 residues. Germline V gene sequence: CDR1 ENHRY, CDR2 SYGVKD. Trimming at V came to 5 bases and at J to 12 bases, leaving 15 bases not matched to a gene. The CDR3 DNA sequence: TGTGCCATCAGTCCCTCCACAGGGGCCTCGCGCCAACTGTTTTTT. It codes for CAISPSTGASRQLFF.

This clonotype appeared a few times. The V gene is TRBV19, the J gene TRBJ1-5; possible D gene TRBD1, 5 bases. This CDR3 region has 13 residues. Trimming removed 11 bases at V and 2 bases at J, with 13 bases between. In germline, CDR1 is LNHDA, CDR2 SQIVND (reference sequence). CDR3 DNA: TGTGCCTGGAGCGACAGCCGCAATCAGCCCCAGCATTTT. Translating it yields CAWSDSRNQPQHF.

Regarding this clonotype: A much bigger clone sits one base away, suggesting this may be a read error. The chain is built from TRBV9 and TRBJ2-7; 7 nucleotides align to TRBD1. V shed 0 bases and J 3 bases; nucleotides not matched to a gene: 3. CDR1 SGDLS and CDR2 YYNGEE come from the germline V gene. The CDR3 runs 14 residues. This CDR3 is CASSVGRGHYEQYF. CDR3 coding DNA: TGTGCCAGCAGCGTAGGAAGGGGGCACTACGAGCAGTACTTC.

The chain joins TRBV20-1 to TRBJ2-7, with TRBD2 matching 11 bases. J gave up 6 bases and V 2 bases, and 6 bases lay outside the gene matches. This CDR3 region has 14 residues. Germline V lookup: CDR1 DFQATT, CDR2 SNEGSKA (reference sequence). The CDR3 loop is CSARTLAGVGEQYF. In DNA form, the CDR3 reads TGCAGTGCTAGAACACTAGCGGGAGTCGGCGAGCAGTACTTC.

This clonotype has at least ten counts. The chain employs TRBV19 and TRBJ1-2; D not certain. Trimming cost V 3 bases and J 2 bases, with 10 bases left between them. The CDR3 contains 14 residues. Germline values: CDR1 LNHDA, CDR2 SQIVND (reference sequence). Here the CDR3 reads CASSIGTENYGYTF. CDR3 bases: TGTGCCAGTAGTATCGGTACGGAGAACTATGGCTACACCTTC.

In its sample, this clonotype was seen many times. The CDR3 loop reads CASSTTMGRHYEQYF. The CDR3 region has the DNA TGTGCCAGCAGCACCACAATGGGGAGGCACTACGAGCAGTACTTC. The chain combines TRBV7-2 with TRBJ2-7; weak D call: TRBD2 (6 bases). Germline values: CDR1 SGHTA, CDR2 FQGNSA. The CDR3 runs 15 residues. Trimming cost V 5 bases and J 3 bases, with 17 bases left between them. The entire variable domain, with the rest obtained from reference TRBV7-2 and TRBJ2-7, is as follows: GAGVSQSPSNKVTEKGKDVELRCDPISGHTALYWYRQSLGQGLEFLIYFQGNSAPDKSGLPSDRFSAERTGGSVSTLTIQRTQQEDSAVYLCASSTTMGRHYEQYFGPGTRLTVT.